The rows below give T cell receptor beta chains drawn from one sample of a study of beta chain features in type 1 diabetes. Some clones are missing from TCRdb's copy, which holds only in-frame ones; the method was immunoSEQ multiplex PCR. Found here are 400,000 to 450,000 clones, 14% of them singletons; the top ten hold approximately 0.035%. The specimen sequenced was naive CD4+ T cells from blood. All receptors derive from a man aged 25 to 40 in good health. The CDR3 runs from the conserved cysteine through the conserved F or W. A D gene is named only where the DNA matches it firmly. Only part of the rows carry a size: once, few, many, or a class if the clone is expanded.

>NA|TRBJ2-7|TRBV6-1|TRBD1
TGTGCCAGCAGTGCTACACCGGGACAGTCCTACGAGCAGTACTTC
CASSATPGQSYEQYF
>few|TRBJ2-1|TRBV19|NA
TGTGCCAGTAGTATGGGGGACTTCCTCAATGAGCAGTTCTTC
CASSMGDFLNEQFF
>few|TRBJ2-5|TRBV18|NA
TGTGCCAGCTCACCGAGATTAGAGACCCAGTACTTC
CASSPRLETQYF
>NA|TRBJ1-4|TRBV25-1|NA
TGTGCCAGTGGGTTTACAGGGTTCGGTGAAAAACTGTTTTTT
CASGFTGFGEKLFF
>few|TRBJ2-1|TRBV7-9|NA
TGTGCCAGCAGCTTGAGGGAAGAGCAGTTCTTC
CASSLREEQFF
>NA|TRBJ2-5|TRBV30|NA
TGTGCCTGGAGTGATGCCGAGACCCAGTACTTC
CAWSDAETQYF
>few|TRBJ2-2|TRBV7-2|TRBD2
TGTGCCAGCAGCGCGGGAGGGACCGGGGAGCTGTTTTTT
CASSAGGTGELFF
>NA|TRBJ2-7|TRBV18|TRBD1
TGTGCCAGCTCACCATTCTCTGGACAGGGGGCTGGTGAGCAGTACTTC
CASSPFSGQGAGEQYF
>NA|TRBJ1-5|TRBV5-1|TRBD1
TGCGCCAGCAGCCCCGGGGACAGCGTCAATCAGCCCCAGCATTTT
CASSPGDSVNQPQHF
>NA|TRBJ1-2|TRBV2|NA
TGTGCCAGCAGGGATTCCCTCTATGGCTACACCTTC
CASRDSLYGYTF
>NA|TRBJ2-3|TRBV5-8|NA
TGTGCCAGCAGCGGGACGGCACATAATACGCAGTATTTT
CASSGTAHNTQYF
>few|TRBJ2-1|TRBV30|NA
TGTGCCCGCCGGGCAGGCCCTTGGGATGAGCAGTTCTTC
CARRAGPWDEQFF
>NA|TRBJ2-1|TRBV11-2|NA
TGTGCCAGCAGCTTAGGGAGCGGGCCCTACAATGAGCAGTTCTTC
CASSLGSGPYNEQFF
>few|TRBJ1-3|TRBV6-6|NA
TGTGCCAGCAGTCTCCCGAGCTCTGGAAACACCATATATTTT
CASSLPSSGNTIYF
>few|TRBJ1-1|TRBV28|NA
TGTGCCAGCAGTTCCGGACTCACTGAAGCTTTCTTT
CASSSGLTEAFF
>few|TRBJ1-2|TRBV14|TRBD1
TGTGCCAGCAGGCAGACAGGGGGCTTGAACTATGGCTACACCTTC
CASRQTGGLNYGYTF
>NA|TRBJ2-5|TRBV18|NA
TGTGCCAGCTCACCTTACCAAGAGACCCAGTACTTC
CASSPYQETQYF
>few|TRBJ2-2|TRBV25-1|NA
TGTGCCAGCACGAGGGCAGGGGACACCGGGGAGCTGTTTTTT
CASTRAGDTGELFF
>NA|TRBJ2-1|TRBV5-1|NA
TGCGCCACCAGCAGCCACAATGAGCAGTTCTTC
CATSSHNEQFF
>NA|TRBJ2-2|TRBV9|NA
TGTGCCAGCAGCGTGAGTCGAGGTCCGAACACCGGGGAGCTGTTTTTT
CASSVSRGPNTGELFF
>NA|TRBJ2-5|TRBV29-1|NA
TGCAGCGTTGTCTTCAGCTTCCAAGAGACCCAGTACTTC
CSVVFSFQETQYF
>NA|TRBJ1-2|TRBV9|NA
TGTGCCAGCAGCGTAGCTGTTGGGGGAAGCTATGGCTACACCTTC
CASSVAVGGSYGYTF
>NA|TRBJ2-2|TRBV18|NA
TGTGCCAGCTCACCAAAACAGGCAACCGGGGAGCTGTTTTTT
CASSPKQATGELFF
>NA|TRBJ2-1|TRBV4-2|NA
TGTGCCAGCAGCCCAACACTTGGCTACAATGAGCAGTTCTTC
CASSPTLGYNEQFF
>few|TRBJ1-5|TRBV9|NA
TGTGCCAGCAGCGTAGATTCAAGCCAAGATCAGCCCCAGCATTTT
CASSVDSSQDQPQHF
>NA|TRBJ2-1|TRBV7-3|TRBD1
TGTGCCAGCAGCTTAACCGGGACAGACCCCTACAATGAGCAGTTCTTC
CASSLTGTDPYNEQFF
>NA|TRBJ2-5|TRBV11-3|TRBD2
TGTGCCAGCAGCCTTACTAGCGGGGGAGAGACCCAGTACTTC
CASSLTSGGETQYF
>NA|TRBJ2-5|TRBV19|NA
TGTGCCAGTAGGCTTAACAGGATACAAGAGACCCAGTACTTC
CASRLNRIQETQYF
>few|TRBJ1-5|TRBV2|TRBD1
TGTGCCAGCAGTGAAGCGACAGGGCGGCAGCCCCAGCATTTT
CASSEATGRQPQHF
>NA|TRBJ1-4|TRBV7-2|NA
TGTGCCAGCAGCTTCGGGGGTGAAAAACTGTTTTTT
CASSFGGEKLFF
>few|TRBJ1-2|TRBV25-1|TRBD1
TGTGCCAGCAGTGAATTTGGGACAGGGCACTATGGCTACACCTTC
CASSEFGTGHYGYTF
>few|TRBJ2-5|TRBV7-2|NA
TGTGCCAGCAGCTTAGAGGCTCCCCAAACCCAGTACTTC
CASSLEAPQTQYF
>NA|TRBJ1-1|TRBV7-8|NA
TGTGCCAGCAGTCTATGGGAGGGTAAGGTCACTGAAGCTTTCTTT
CASSLWEGKVTEAFF
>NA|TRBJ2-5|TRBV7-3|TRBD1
TGTGCCAGCAGCATCTCTCTCACAGGGGGTTCTGAGACCCAGTACTTC
CASSISLTGGSETQYF
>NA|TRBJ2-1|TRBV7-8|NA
TGTGCCAGCAGTTCACACAGGCGGGTCACCTACAATGAGCAGTTCTTC
CASSSHRRVTYNEQFF
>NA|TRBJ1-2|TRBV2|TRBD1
TGTGCCAGCACCTTCGGGACAGGGACTGGTCTTAACTATGGCTACACCTTC
CASTFGTGTGLNYGYTF
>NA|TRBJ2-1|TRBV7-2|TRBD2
TGTGCCAGCAGTCACGGGACTAGCCTAAATGAGCAGTTCTTC
CASSHGTSLNEQFF
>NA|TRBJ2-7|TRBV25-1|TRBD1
TGTGCCAGCCATGGTACGCCCGGGACAGGGGGATCCTACGAGCAGTACTTC
CASHGTPGTGGSYEQYF
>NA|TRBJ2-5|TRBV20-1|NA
TGCAGTGCCCTTATTAGGGCGACCCAGTACTTC
CSALIRATQYF
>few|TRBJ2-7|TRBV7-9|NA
TGTGCCAGCAGCTTTGACTTACACGCTACCTACGAGCAGTACTTC
CASSFDLHATYEQYF
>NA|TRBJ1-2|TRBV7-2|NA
TGTGCCAGCAGCCCCAATCCAGGGCTGGTTGGCTACACCTTC
CASSPNPGLVGYTF
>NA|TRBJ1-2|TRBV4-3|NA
TGCGCCAGCAGCCAACGGGAACCCCTTTTCTATGGCTACACCTTC
CASSQREPLFYGYTF
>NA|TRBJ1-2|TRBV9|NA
TGTGCCAGCAGCGGAGGAAGAGCTAACTATGGCTACACCTTC
CASSGGRANYGYTF
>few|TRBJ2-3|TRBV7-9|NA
TGTGCCAGCAGCTCACGGAGGTTGAGCGTTACGGCAGATACGCAGTATTTT
CASSSRRLSVTADTQYF
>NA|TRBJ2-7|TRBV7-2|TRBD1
TGTGCCAGCAGCGGGACAGTATACGAGCAGTACTTC
CASSGTVYEQYF
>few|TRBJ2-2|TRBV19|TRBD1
TGTGCCAGTAGGACTGTCGGGACAGACACCGGGGAGCTGTTTTTT
CASRTVGTDTGELFF
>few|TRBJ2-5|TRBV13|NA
TGTGCCAGCAGCTTAGAACGGCGGTGGGAGACCCAGTACTTC
CASSLERRWETQYF
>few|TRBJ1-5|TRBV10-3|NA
TGTGCCATCAGTGGGGTTAATCAGCCCCAGCATTTT
CAISGVNQPQHF
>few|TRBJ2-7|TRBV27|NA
TGTGCCAGCAGTTTCCGCCCGGGACTAACATCTAGGGGGGAGCAGTACTTC
CASSFRPGLTSRGEQYF
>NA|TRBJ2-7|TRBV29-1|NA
TGCAGCGTTGAAGCGCACGGAGGGGATTGGTACGAGCAGTACTTC
CSVEAHGGDWYEQYF
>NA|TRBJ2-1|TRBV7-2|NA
TGTGCCAGCAGCTCATACCACAGGGAAACGGAGTTCTTC
CASSSYHRETEFF
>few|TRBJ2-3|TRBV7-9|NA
TGTGCCAGCAGCTTAGCGGGGGACACAGATACGCAGTATTTT
CASSLAGDTDTQYF
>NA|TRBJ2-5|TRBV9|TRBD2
TGTGCCAGCAGCCCACCTTTGTTCGGGGGGGCGTCTGGGACCCAGTACTTC
CASSPPLFGGASGTQYF